This T cell receptor (beta chain) appears in the sequencing data of a study of Ad26.COV2.S vaccination and SARS-CoV-2 variants. Study details: Ad26.COV2.S was injected intramuscularly once or twice, 56 days apart.

Study outcomes and limitations: Placebo recipients had lower spike-specific TCR breadth than vaccine recipients. Breadth, reportedly substantial, characterized the spike-specific CD8+ and CD4+ T cell responses after vaccination.

As to treatment: some 20 received Ad26.COV2.S at low or high dose, single or two shots; about 5 received placebo; per-sample allocation not given. Sampling happened 63 days after the first vaccine or placebo injection. The repertoire was sequenced with immunoSEQ multiplex PCR; TCRdb's copy has only in-frame clones and lacks some. There are under 550,000 clones in the sample; 88% occur only once, and around 3.6% lies in the top ten. This CDR3 region has 14 residues. The germline gives CDR1 SGHNT, CDR2 YYREEE (reference sequence). Trimming removed 4 bases at V and 1 base at J, with 12 bases between. In regard to this clone: Its antigen is unidentified.

Sequenced material: peripheral blood, taken in a trial of Ad26.COV2.S vaccine versus placebo. The chain has TRBV5-4 and TRBJ2-7; D is ambiguous. The TCR was taken from a person between 18 and 59 years old who received the Ad26.COV2.S COVID-19 vaccine or a placebo. The CDR3 nucleotides read TGTGCCAGCAGCCTCCAACAGAGATCCTACGAGCAGTACTTC. It translates to CASSLQQRSYEQYF. Looking up the rest from reference TRBV5-4 and TRBJ2-7 gives the full variable domain: ETGVTQSPTHLIKTRGQQVTLRCSSQSGHNTVSWYQQALGQGPQFIFQYYREEENGRGNFPPRFSGLQFPNYSSELNVNALELDDSALYLCASSLQQRSYEQYFGPGTRLTVT.